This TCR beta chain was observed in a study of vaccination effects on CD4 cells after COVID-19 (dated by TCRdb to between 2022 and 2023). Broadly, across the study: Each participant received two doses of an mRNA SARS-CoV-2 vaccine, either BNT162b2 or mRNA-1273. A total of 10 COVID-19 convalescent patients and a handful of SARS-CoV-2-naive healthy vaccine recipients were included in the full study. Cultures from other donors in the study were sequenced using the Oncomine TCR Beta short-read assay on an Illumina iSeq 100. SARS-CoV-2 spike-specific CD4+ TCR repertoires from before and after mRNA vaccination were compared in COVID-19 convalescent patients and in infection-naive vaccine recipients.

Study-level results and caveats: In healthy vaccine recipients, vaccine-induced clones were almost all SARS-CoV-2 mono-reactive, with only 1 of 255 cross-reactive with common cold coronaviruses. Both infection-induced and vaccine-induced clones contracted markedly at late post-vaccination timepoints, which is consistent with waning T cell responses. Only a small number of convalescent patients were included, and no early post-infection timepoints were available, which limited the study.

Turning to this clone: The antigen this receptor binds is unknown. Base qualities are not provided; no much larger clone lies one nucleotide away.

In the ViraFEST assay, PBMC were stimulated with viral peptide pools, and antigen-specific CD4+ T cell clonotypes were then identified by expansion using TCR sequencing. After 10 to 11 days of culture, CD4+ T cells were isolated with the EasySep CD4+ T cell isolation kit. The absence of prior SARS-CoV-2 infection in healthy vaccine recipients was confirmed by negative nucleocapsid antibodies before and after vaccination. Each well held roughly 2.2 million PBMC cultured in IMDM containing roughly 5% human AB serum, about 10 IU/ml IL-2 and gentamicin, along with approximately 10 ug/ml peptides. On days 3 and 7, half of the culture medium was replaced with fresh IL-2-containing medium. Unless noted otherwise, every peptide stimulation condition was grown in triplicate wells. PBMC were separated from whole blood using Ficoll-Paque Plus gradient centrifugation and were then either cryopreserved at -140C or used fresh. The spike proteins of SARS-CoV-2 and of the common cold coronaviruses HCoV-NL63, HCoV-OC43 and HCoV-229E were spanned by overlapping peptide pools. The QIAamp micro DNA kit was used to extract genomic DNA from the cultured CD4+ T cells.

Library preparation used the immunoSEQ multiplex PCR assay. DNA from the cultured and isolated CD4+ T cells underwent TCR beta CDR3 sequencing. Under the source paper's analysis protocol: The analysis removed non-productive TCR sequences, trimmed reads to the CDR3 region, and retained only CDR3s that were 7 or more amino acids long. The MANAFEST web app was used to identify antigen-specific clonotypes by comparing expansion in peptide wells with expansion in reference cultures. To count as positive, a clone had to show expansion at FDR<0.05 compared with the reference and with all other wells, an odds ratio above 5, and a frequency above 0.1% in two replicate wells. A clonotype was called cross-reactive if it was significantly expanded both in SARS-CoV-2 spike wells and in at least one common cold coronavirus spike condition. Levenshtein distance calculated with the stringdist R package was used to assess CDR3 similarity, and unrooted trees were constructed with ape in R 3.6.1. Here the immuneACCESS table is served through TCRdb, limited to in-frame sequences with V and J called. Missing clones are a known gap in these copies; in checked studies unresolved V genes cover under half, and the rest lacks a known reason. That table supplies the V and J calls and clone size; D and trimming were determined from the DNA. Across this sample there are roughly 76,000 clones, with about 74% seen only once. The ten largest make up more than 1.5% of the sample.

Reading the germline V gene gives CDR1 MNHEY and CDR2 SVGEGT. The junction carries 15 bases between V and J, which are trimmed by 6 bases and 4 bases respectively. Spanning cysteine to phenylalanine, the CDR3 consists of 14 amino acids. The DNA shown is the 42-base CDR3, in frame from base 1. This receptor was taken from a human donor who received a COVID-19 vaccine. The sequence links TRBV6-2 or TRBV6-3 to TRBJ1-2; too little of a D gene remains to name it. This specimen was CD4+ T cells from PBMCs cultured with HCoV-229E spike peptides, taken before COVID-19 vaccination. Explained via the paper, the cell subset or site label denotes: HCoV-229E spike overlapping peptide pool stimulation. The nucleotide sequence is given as TGTGCCAGCAGCCCCGTACCAGCCGTCTATGGCTACACCTTC. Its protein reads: CASSPVPAVYGYTF.